A selection of T cell receptor beta chains follows, all from one sample in a study of CD8+ T cells in alopecia areata. The assay was immunoSEQ multiplex PCR, and TCRdb's table has in-frame clones only and misses some. The sample shows about 150,000 clones, about three fifths of them seen only once. The sequencing input was CD4+ T cells sorted from blood. These TCRs come from a human donor in good health. Each CDR3 is given with its conserved first and last residue. A D gene is named only where the DNA matches it firmly. Not every row has a clone size; where given, it reads once, few, many or a size class.

>TRBV15|-|TRBJ2-7|13|-
TGTGCCACCAGCAGAGGGGGGGCAGAAGAGCAGTACTTC
CATSRGGAEEQYF
>TRBV29-1|few|TRBJ2-7|12|-
TGCAGCGTTGAGTCACCCCTCAGGGAGCAGTACTTC
CSVESPLREQYF
>TRBV10-3|-|TRBJ2-7|14|TRBD2
TGTGCCATCAGTGAGACGGCTAGCGGGGCCGAGCAGTACTTC
CAISETASGAEQYF
>TRBV4-2|few|TRBJ1-4|14|-
TGTGCCAGCAGCCAGCGTGGGGTCGACGAAAAACTGTTTTTT
CASSQRGVDEKLFF
>TRBV5-1|-|TRBJ2-5|12|-
TGCGCCAGCAGCTTGGGACAAGAGACCCAGTACTTC
CASSLGQETQYF
>TRBV20-1|-|TRBJ2-7|11|-
TGCAGTGTAGGCGGGTGGTACGAGCAGTACTTC
CSVGGWYEQYF
>TRBV6-1|few|TRBJ1-2|14|TRBD1
TGTGCCAGCAGTTCCCCGGGACAGGGGTTTGGCTACACCTTC
CASSSPGQGFGYTF
>TRBV4-2|-|TRBJ1-5|16|-
TGTGCCAGCAGCCAGAACTCTGGGGCAGGGCGTCAGCCCCAGCATTTT
CASSQNSGAGRQPQHF
>TRBV7-2|few|TRBJ2-1|14|TRBD1
TGTGCCAGCAGACGCTGGACAGGGGGCAATGAGCAGTTCTTC
CASRRWTGGNEQFF
>TRBV19|-|TRBJ2-2|15|-
TGTGCCAGTAGTATAAGTGTTCGGGACCCCGGGGAGCTGTTTTTT
CASSISVRDPGELFF
>TRBV15|few|TRBJ2-5|18|TRBD2
TGTGCCACCAGCAGAGCACTAGCGGGAGGGGTGGGCCAAGAGACCCAGTACTTC
CATSRALAGGVGQETQYF
>TRBV6-6|-|TRBJ1-1|13|-
TGTGCCAGCAGCCACCAGGACGCAACTGAAGCTTTCTTT
CASSHQDATEAFF
>TRBV7-2|-|TRBJ1-1|14|-
TGTGCCAGCAGCTGGGACACTTGGAACACTGAAGCTTTCTTT
CASSWDTWNTEAFF
>TRBV29-1|-|TRBJ2-5|16|TRBD2
TGCAGCGTTGAAGAAACGTTCGGGAGGGCGGGGGAGACCCAGTACTTC
CSVEETFGRAGETQYF
>TRBV9|few|TRBJ2-3|17|TRBD2
TGTGCCAGCAGCCAGTCGGTAGCGGGACATGGCACAGATACGCAGTATTTT
CASSQSVAGHGTDTQYF
>TRBV5-1|few|TRBJ2-1|16|TRBD2
TGCGCCAGCAGCTCGGGAGGGCTAGCCATCTACAATGAGCAGTTCTTC
CASSSGGLAIYNEQFF
>TRBV10-2|once|TRBJ2-1|12|-
TGCGCCAGCAGTGAGCCACTAGCACCTCGGTTCTTC
CASSEPLAPRFF
>TRBV28|few|TRBJ2-6|14|-
TGTGCCATTGACTCCCGACGGGGGGCCAACGTCCTGACTTTC
CAIDSRRGANVLTF
>TRBV2|-|TRBJ2-1|13|-
TGTGCCAGTCGGCGGACTTTTTACAATGAGCAGTTCTTC
CASRRTFYNEQFF
>TRBV6-5|-|TRBJ1-5|14|-
TGTGCCAGCAGTTCGGGAGGGCGTAATCAGCCCCAGCATTTT
CASSSGGRNQPQHF
>TRBV7-7|-|TRBJ2-3|16|-
TGTGCTAGCAGCCCAGAGCTCGTGGAGGGCACAGATACGCAGTATTTT
CASSPELVEGTDTQYF
>TRBV4-1|-|TRBJ1-5|14|-
TGCGCCAGCAGCTTCAAGACAGAAAATCAGCCCCAGCATTTT
CASSFKTENQPQHF
>TRBV10-3|-|TRBJ2-7|16|TRBD2
TGTGCCATCAGTGACCCTGGGACTAGCAGCACCTACGAGCAGTACTTC
CAISDPGTSSTYEQYF
>TRBV29-1|few|TRBJ2-1|13|TRBD1
TGCAGCGTTGGTGACAGGGGTTACAATGAGCAGTTCTTC
CSVGDRGYNEQFF
>TRBV6-6|-|TRBJ2-7|12|TRBD1
TGTGCCAGCAGAGGCGACAGGGACGAGCAGTACTTC
CASRGDRDEQYF
>TRBV27|-|TRBJ2-1|13|-
TGTGCCAGCAGTTTATCAATTACCATGAGGCAGTTCTTC
CASSLSITMRQFF
>TRBV19|-|TRBJ1-1|13|-
TGTGCCAGTACCCAGGGCGCGAACACTGAAGCTTTCTTT
CASTQGANTEAFF
>TRBV5-1|-|TRBJ2-5|15|-
TGCGCCAGCAGCTTGGCTCTTATAGAGGGGGAGACCCAGTACTTC
CASSLALIEGETQYF
>TRBV10-2|-|TRBJ2-5|16|TRBD1
TGCGCCAGCAGCGAACACTCCGGGACAGGGGGGAAGACCCAGTACTTC
CASSEHSGTGGKTQYF
>TRBV6-5|-|TRBJ1-5|15|-
TGTGCCAGCAGTCGTAGACAGGTTGGCAATCAGCCCCAGCATTTT
CASSRRQVGNQPQHF
>TRBV4-1|-|TRBJ2-3|17|-
TGCGCCAGCAGCCAGCTTAAACTAGCGAGGGGGGCAGATACGCAGTATTTT
CASSQLKLARGADTQYF
>TRBV29-1|once|TRBJ2-7|15|TRBD1
TGCAGCGTTGTTTGGCCGACAGGGAATCGCTACGAGCAGTACTTC
CSVVWPTGNRYEQYF
>TRBV15|-|TRBJ2-3|17|-
TGTGCCACCAGCAGAGATCTGGGCAGCCCCCGCACAGATACGCAGTATTTT
CATSRDLGSPRTDTQYF
>TRBV30|-|TRBJ2-7|13|-
TGTGCCTGGAGTATGACCGCTGGGTACGAGCAGTACTTC
CAWSMTAGYEQYF
>TRBV5-6|-|TRBJ2-3|15|TRBD2
TGTGCCAGCAGCCGGGGACTAGGGGAGACAGATACGCAGTATTTT
CASSRGLGETDTQYF
>TRBV10-2|few|TRBJ1-1|13|-
TGCGCCATTTCAGACAGGCCGAACACTGAAGCTTTCTTT
CAISDRPNTEAFF
>TRBV30|few|TRBJ1-1|15|TRBD1
TGTGCCTGGAGTGGGGACAGGGTAATGAACACTGAAGCTTTCTTT
CAWSGDRVMNTEAFF
>TRBV9|-|TRBJ1-2|13|-
TGTGCCAGCAGCGTTGGGGAGAAGAATGGCTACACCTTC
CASSVGEKNGYTF
>TRBV30|-|TRBJ2-2|13|-
TGTGCCTTTACGTCGGATTTGCGCGGGGAGCTGTTTTTT
CAFTSDLRGELFF
>TRBV29-1|-|TRBJ2-2|15|-
TGCAGCGTTGGCACCGGATCGTGGGGAACCGGGGAGCTGTTTTTT
CSVGTGSWGTGELFF
>TRBV5-4|-|TRBJ2-1|15|TRBD2
TGTGCCAGCAGCCTCGCTGGCGGGAGGGCGAATGAGCAGTTCTTC
CASSLAGGRANEQFF
>TRBV28|-|TRBJ2-7|14|-
TGTGCCAGCAGATCCGGGACTTACTCCTACGAGCAGTACTTC
CASRSGTYSYEQYF
>TRBV6-5|-|TRBJ2-1|15|-
TGTGCCAGCAGCCGGACTGTTTCCCCAATGGGTGAGCAGTTCTTC
CASSRTVSPMGEQFF